The entry below describes one T cell receptor beta chain. These data come from a study of T-cell memory formation after mild COVID-19. This CDR3 spans 16 amino acids. Trimming left V 0 bases short and J 0 bases short, with 9 bases between. A 5'RACE reaction primed in the constant segment made cDNA libraries of TCR alpha and TCR beta, and these carried sample barcodes and UMIs. One entry per CDR3 protein, called by TCRdb with MiXCR from the 5' RACE reads. The sample shows 200,000 to 250,000 distinct CDR3 sequences, about 9.2% of them seen only once. The chain employs TRBV12-3 or TRBV12-4 and TRBJ1-3; D uncertain. Specimen: PBMCs or a T cell subset sorted from them (not recorded which). This receptor was taken from a man between 18 and 29 years old who had mild COVID-19 (a few samples of this study predate the infection). Cell type and time point are not known. The CDR3, as DNA: TGTGCCAGCAGTTTAGCCGATCCTGGCTCTGGAAACACCATATATTTT. It specifies CASSLADPGSGNTIYF.